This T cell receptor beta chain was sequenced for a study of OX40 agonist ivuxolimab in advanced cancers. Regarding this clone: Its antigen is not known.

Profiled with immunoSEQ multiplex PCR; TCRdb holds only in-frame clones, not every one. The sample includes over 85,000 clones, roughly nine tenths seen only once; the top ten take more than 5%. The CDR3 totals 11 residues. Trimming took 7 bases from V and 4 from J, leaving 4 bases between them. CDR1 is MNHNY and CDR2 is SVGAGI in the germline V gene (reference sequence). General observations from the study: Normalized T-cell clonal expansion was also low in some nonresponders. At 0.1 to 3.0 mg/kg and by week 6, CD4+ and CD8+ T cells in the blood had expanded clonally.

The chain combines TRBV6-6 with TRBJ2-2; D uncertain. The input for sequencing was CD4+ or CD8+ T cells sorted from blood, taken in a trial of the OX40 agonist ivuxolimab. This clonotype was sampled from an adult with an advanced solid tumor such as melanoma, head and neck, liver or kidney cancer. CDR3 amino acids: CASTGTGELFF. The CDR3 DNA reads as TGTGCCAGCACGGGCACCGGGGAGCTGTTTTTT.